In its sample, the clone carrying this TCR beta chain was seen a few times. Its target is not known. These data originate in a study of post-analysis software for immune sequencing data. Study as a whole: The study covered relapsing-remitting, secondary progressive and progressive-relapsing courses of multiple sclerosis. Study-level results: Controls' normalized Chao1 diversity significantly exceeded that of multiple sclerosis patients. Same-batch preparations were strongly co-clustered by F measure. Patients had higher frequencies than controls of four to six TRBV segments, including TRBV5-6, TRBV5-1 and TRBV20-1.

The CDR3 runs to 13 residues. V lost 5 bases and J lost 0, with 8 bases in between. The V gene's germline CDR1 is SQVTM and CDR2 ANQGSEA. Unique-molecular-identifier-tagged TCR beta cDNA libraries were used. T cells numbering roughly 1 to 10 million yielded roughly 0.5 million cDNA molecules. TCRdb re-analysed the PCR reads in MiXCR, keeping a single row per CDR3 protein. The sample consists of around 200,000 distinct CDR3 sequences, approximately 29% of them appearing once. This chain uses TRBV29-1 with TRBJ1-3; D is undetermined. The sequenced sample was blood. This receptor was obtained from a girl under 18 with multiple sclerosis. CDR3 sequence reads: CSVLTHSGNTIYF. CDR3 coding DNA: TGCAGCGTTTTAACCCACTCTGGAAACACCATATATTTT.